Below are 30 T cell receptor beta chains sequenced from a single sample in a study of blood T cell repertoires in COVID-19. TCRdb's copy holds only in-frame clones and misses some; the assay was immunoSEQ multiplex PCR. Of 140,000 or so clones in the sample, 87% were seen once. Sequencing was done on a sample of PBMCs or T cells enriched from blood (not recorded which). The receptors here all came from a man aged 60 to 75 who had recovered from COVID-19.

The chain combines TRBV7-2 with TRBJ2-2; maybe TRBD1 (5 bases). This CDR3 is built from 12 residues. V shed 5 bases and J shed 5 bases, with 6 bases lying between them. Germline V lookup: CDR1 SGHTA, CDR2 FQGNSA. Here the CDR3 reads CASSQGTGELFF. DNA of the CDR3: TGTGCCAGCAGCCAGGGAACCGGGGAGCTGTTTTTT.

The V and J genes are TRBV27 and TRBJ2-7; 10 bases line up with TRBD1. CDR1 and CDR2 from the germline V gene are MNHEY and SMNVEV (reference sequence). The CDR3 loop spans 13 amino acids. V lost 9 bases, J lost 3 bases, and 5 bases stayed unmatched. The CDR3 spells CASRDRGHYEQYF. The CDR3 DNA is TGTGCCAGTAGAGACAGGGGGCACTACGAGCAGTACTTC.

This chain links TRBV28 with TRBJ2-1; TRBD2 agrees at 11 bases. The germline gives CDR1 MDHEN, CDR2 SYDVKM. The CDR3 covers 12 residues. V trimming: 2 bases; J trimming: 15 bases; junction bases outside the gene matches: 3. CDR3 DNA sequence: TGTGCCAGCAGTTTACCTAGCGGGAGGCTGTTCTTC. It is translated as CASSLPSGRLFF.

The chain has TRBV5-4 and TRBJ1-2; the D gene is possibly TRBD1 (5 bases). The germline V and J ends were trimmed by 2 bases and 4 bases, with 9 bases remaining between them. The CDR3 runs 13 residues. CDR1 and CDR2 from the germline V gene are SGHNT and YYREEE (reference sequence). DNA for the CDR3: TGTGCCAGCAGCTTAAGACAGCTCTATGGCTACACCTTC. The encoded protein is CASSLRQLYGYTF. Complete variable domain (other parts from reference TRBV5-4 and TRBJ1-2): ETGVTQSPTHLIKTRGQQVTLRCSSQSGHNTVSWYQQALGQGPQFIFQYYREEENGRGNFPPRFSGLQFPNYSSELNVNALELDDSALYLCASSLRQLYGYTFGSGTRLTVV.

The J gene is TRBJ2-7, the V gene TRBV6-1; TRBD2 matches at 12 bases. Germline CDR1 reads MNHNS; CDR2 reads SASEGT. Germline trimming cut 3 bases from V and 3 bases from J; bases unmatched to any gene: 3. This CDR3 has 15 amino acids. The CDR3 coding sequence is TGTGCCAGCAGTGAGGGACTAGCGGGCCTCTACGAGCAGTACTTC. The encoded protein is CASSEGLAGLYEQYF.

V is TRBV2 and J is TRBJ2-7, with 9 bases aligning to TRBD1. This CDR3 spans 13 amino acids. The J segment lost 2 bases and the V segment lost 6 bases, leaving 2 bases of the junction unmatched. Germline V gene sequence: CDR1 SNHLY, CDR2 FYNNEI. CDR3 nucleotide sequence: TGTGCCAGCAGGCGACAGGGGGCCTACGAGCAGTACTTC. Protein product: CASRRQGAYEQYF.

The V and J genes are TRBV5-1 and TRBJ1-1; D remains unclear. Trimming pared 0 bases from V and 0 bases from J, leaving 6 bases between. Germline CDR1 SGHRS, CDR2 YFSETQ. The CDR3 is 14 amino acids. Written as DNA, the CDR3 is TGCGCCAGCAGCTTGGACTCCTTGAACACTGAAGCTTTCTTT. This gives the protein CASSLDSLNTEAFF.

The gene calls are TRBV2 and TRBJ2-1, with D maybe TRBD1 (5 bases). From germline, CDR1 is SNHLY and CDR2 FYNNEI. CDR3 length: 13 residues. Trimming took off 0 bases at V and 8 bases at J, with 8 bases between the two ends. The CDR3 loop reads CASSEALGDEQFF. Written as DNA, the CDR3 is TGTGCCAGCAGTGAAGCTCTAGGGGATGAGCAGTTCTTC. Using reference TRBV2 and TRBJ2-1 for the parts outside the CDR3, the full variable domain is EPEVTQTPSHQVTQMGQEVILRCVPISNHLYFYWYRQILGQKVEFLVSFYNNEISEKSEIFDDQFSVERPDGSNFTLKIRSTKLEDSAMYFCASSEALGDEQFFGPGTRLTVL.

This clone came up once. V usage is TRBV28 and J usage is TRBJ1-2; D is perhaps TRBD1 (6 bases). Germline V gene data show CDR1 as MDHEN and CDR2 as SYDVKM. Trimming removed 5 bases from V and 4 bases from J, with 17 bases in between. The CDR3 contains 15 residues. This CDR3 reads CASSLIGLDSYGYTF. CDR3 nucleotides: TGTGCCAGCAGTCTAATCGGATTGGACAGCTATGGCTACACCTTC.

This clone was counted a few times. The chain recombines TRBV5-6 with TRBJ2-7, with no clear D. The CDR3 loop spans 11 amino acids. The germline gives CDR1 SGHDT, CDR2 YYEEEE. Trimming stripped 0 bases from V and 5 bases from J, with 3 bases between. The CDR3 bases are TGTGCCAGCAGCTTGGGAGACGAGCAGTACTTC. Its translation is CASSLGDEQYF.

The V call is TRBV19, the J call TRBJ2-7; 9 bases agree with TRBD1. Looked up from germline, CDR1 is LNHDA and CDR2 is SQIVND (reference sequence). This CDR3 region has 15 residues. The junction had 11 bases not matched to a gene; V was cut back by 5 bases and J by 6 bases. CDR3 amino acids: CASSAKNRGLGEQYF. In DNA form, the CDR3 reads TGTGCCAGTAGTGCAAAAAACAGGGGGCTCGGCGAGCAGTACTTC.

The CDR3 sequence is CASSHPGPQGNSPLHF. In DNA, the CDR3 is TGTGCCAGCAGCCACCCAGGACCTCAGGGGAATTCACCCCTCCACTTT. The chain combines TRBV4-2 with TRBJ1-6; tentatively, D is TRBD1 (6 bases). The CDR3 consists of 16 residues. V was pared by 3 bases and J by 7 bases, with 16 bases between. Germline CDR1 is LGHNA and CDR2 is YNFKEQ.

The genes are TRBV3-1 (or the pseudogene TRBV3-2) and TRBJ2-5; no clear D. In germline, CDR1 is LGHDT, CDR2 YNNKEL (reference sequence). The length of the CDR3 is 10 residues. The V and J ends lost 1 base and 9 bases respectively, with 3 bases between them. The CDR3 spells CASSQAAQYF. CDR3 DNA: TGTGCCAGCAGCCAAGCGGCCCAGTACTTC.

The rearrangement joins TRBV28 to TRBJ2-7, with TRBD1 matching over 9 bases. V lost 4 bases to trimming and J lost 5 bases; unmatched junction nucleotides: 6. Per germline, CDR1 MDHEN and CDR2 SYDVKM. The CDR3 has 14 amino acids. The CDR3 spells CASSWRDRDHEQYF. The CDR3 DNA follows: TGTGCCAGCAGTTGGAGGGACAGGGACCACGAGCAGTACTTC.

J is TRBJ2-5 and V is TRBV27; D is perhaps TRBD1 (5 bases). CDR3 size: 15 residues. In germline, CDR1 is MNHEY, CDR2 SMNVEV (reference sequence). V lost 2 bases and J lost 2, with 12 bases in between. The CDR3 DNA reads TGTGCCAGCAGTTTAACAGACAGCCGACAAGAGACCCAGTACTTC. Protein: CASSLTDSRQETQYF.

This chain uses TRBV5-1 with TRBJ1-6, with D hard to call. The ends were cut back, 4 bases at V and 6 bases at J, with 11 bases in the middle. This CDR3 comprises 14 residues. Germline CDR1 is SGHRS and CDR2 is YFSETQ. CDR3 DNA: TGCGCCAGCAGCCGGAAGGAGGCTAATTCACCCCTCCACTTT. This codes for CASSRKEANSPLHF.

The genes are TRBV21-1 and TRBJ1-6. TRBV21-1 constitutes a pseudogene. This CDR3 has 16 amino acids. In nucleotides, the CDR3 is TGTGCCAGCAGCCCGGGGGGCAGACTCTATAATTCACCCCTCCACTTT. This encodes CASSPGGRLYNSPLHF.

The chain combines TRBV2 with TRBJ1-1; D may be TRBD1 (6 bases). Trimming pared 8 bases from V and 1 base from J, leaving 11 bases between. The CDR3 is made up of 13 amino acids. CDR1 is SNHLY and CDR2 is FYNNEI in the germline V gene. The CDR3 bases are TGTGCCAGCCACAGGGAAAGGAACACTGAAGCTTTCTTT. Amino acid sequence: CASHRERNTEAFF. Complete variable domain (other parts from reference TRBV2 and TRBJ1-1): EPEVTQTPSHQVTQMGQEVILRCVPISNHLYFYWYRQILGQKVEFLVSFYNNEISEKSEIFDDQFSVERPDGSNFTLKIRSTKLEDSAMYFCASHRERNTEAFFGQGTRLTVV.

Note on this clone: At one of its ends the junction is not consistent with the germline gene, which may arise from a read error. The V call is TRBV5-5, the J call TRBJ2-1; 7 nucleotides match TRBD2. CDR3 length: 14 residues. Germline V gene sequence: CDR1 SGHKS, CDR2 YYEKEE (reference sequence). CDR3 bases: TGTGCCAGCAGCTTGGCAGGTCAGCGGGGCCCGGGGGTCTTC. It translates to CASSLAGQRGPGVF.

The V and J genes are TRBV30 and TRBJ2-3, with D maybe TRBD1 (5 bases). This CDR3 is 12 amino acids long. Germline CDR1 is GTSNPN and CDR2 is SVGIG (reference sequence). The V end was cut by 8 bases, the J end by 4 bases, with 13 bases between. The CDR3 sequence is CAQGMGPDTQYF. The DNA of the CDR3 is TGTGCCCAAGGTATGGGGCCAGATACGCAGTATTTT.

The CDR3 spells CASSTLQGLAFF. CDR3 nucleotides: TGTGCCAGCAGCACCTTACAGGGTTTGGCTTTCTTT. The rearrangement joins TRBV28 to TRBJ1-1, with TRBD1 as a possible D gene (6 bases). V lost 6 bases, J lost 11 bases, and 16 bases lay in between. The germline CDR1 and CDR2 sequences are MDHEN and SYDVKM. There are 12 residues in the CDR3.

This clone is a singleton in its sample. J is TRBJ1-1 and V is TRBV3-1 (or the pseudogene TRBV3-2), with 9 bases aligning to TRBD1. This CDR3 contains 16 residues. CDR1 and CDR2 (germline): LGHDT, YNNKEL (reference sequence). The trim removed 4 bases at V and 1 base at J, leaving 7 bases unmatched. Here the CDR3 reads CASSLTGGSRNTEAFF. CDR3 in DNA: TGTGCCAGCAGCCTGACAGGGGGGAGCAGGAACACTGAAGCTTTCTTT.

This chain links TRBV24-1 with TRBJ1-5; 11 nucleotides line up with TRBD1. V shed 4 bases, J shed 7 bases, and the junction held 8 bases outside the gene matches. The CDR3 sequence is 16 residues long. In germline, CDR1 is KGHDR, CDR2 SFDVKD. The CDR3: CATSDPGQGEYQPQHF. Written as DNA, the CDR3 is TGTGCCACCAGTGACCCGGGACAGGGGGAATACCAGCCCCAGCATTTT.

J is TRBJ2-3 and V is TRBV30, with D perhaps matching TRBD2 (6 bases). V lost 2 bases to trimming and J lost 3 bases, with 12 bases between them. CDR3 length equals 14 residues. Germline CDR1 and CDR2: GTSNPN and SVGIG (reference sequence). This chain's CDR3 is CAWSRAGGTDTQYF. Here the CDR3 DNA reads TGTGCCTGGAGTCGAGCTGGGGGGACAGATACGCAGTATTTT.

Turning to this clone: This CDR3 is also generated by other DNA sequences in the sample. V is TRBV12-3 or TRBV12-4 and J is TRBJ2-3; D unresolved. The CDR3 is 11 amino acids. The V and J ends lost 3 bases and 5 bases respectively, with 3 bases between them. The CDR3 nucleotides read TGTGCCAGCAGTTTCTTAGATACGCAGTATTTT. Amino acids: CASSFLDTQYF.

The chain recombines TRBV11-3 with TRBJ2-1, with D uncertain. V lost 4 bases and J lost 9, with 13 bases in between. This CDR3 has 13 residues. Per the germline V gene, CDR1 is SGHNT and CDR2 is YENEEA. CDR3: CASSSGILVEQFF. CDR3 nucleotide sequence: TGTGCCAGCAGCTCAGGCATCTTGGTTGAGCAGTTCTTC. The full variable domain, rest sourced from reference TRBV11-3 and TRBJ2-1, is EAGVVQSPRYKIIEKKQPVAFWCNPISGHNTLYWYLQNLGQGPELLIRYENEEAVDDSQLPKDRFSAERLKGVDSTLKIQPAELGDSAVYLCASSSGILVEQFFGPGTRLTVL.

The V call is TRBV28, the J call TRBJ2-1; 11 positions agree with TRBD1. CDR3 size: 18 residues. The ends lost 2 bases at V and 9 bases at J; junction bases unmatched: 15. Germline CDR1 MDHEN, CDR2 SYDVKM. Here the CDR3 DNA reads TGTGCCAGCAGTTTACTTCGGGGACAGGGGGGTACCGCAGGTGAGCAGTTCTTC. Amino acids: CASSLLRGQGGTAGEQFF. The full variable domain, its missing parts supplied by reference TRBV28 and TRBJ2-1, is DVKVTQSSRYLVKRTGEKVFLECVQDMDHENMFWYRQDPGLGLRLIYFSYDVKMKEKGDIPEGYSVSREKKERFSLILESASTNQTSMYLCASSLLRGQGGTAGEQFFGPGTRLTVL.

This chain connects TRBV7-2 to TRBJ1-4; TRBD1 agrees at 8 bases. The germline CDR1 and CDR2 sequences are SGHTA and FQGNSA. CDR3 length: 13 amino acids. V lost 4 bases to trimming and J lost 8 bases; unmatched junction nucleotides: 3. CDR3 region: CASSSRQGEKLFF. The CDR3, as DNA: TGTGCCAGCAGCTCCAGACAGGGGGAAAAACTGTTTTTT.

This clone was seen a few times. The identical CDR3 is also encoded by other nucleotide sequences in the sample. The rearrangement joins TRBV2 to TRBJ1-3; D is possibly TRBD1 (5 bases). The CDR3 has 14 residues. Per the germline V gene, CDR1 is SNHLY and CDR2 is FYNNEI. Trimming cost V 6 bases and J 2 bases, with 11 bases left between them. CDR3 DNA: TGTGCCAGCAGGCCGCAGGGTCCTGGAAACACCATATATTTT. Its protein product is CASRPQGPGNTIYF.

The chain is built from TRBV7-8 and TRBJ2-2, with D possibly being TRBD1 (5 bases). The CDR3 is 14 amino acids. The germline V gene encodes CDR1 SGHVS and CDR2 FQNEAQ. V dropped 2 bases and J dropped 1 base, with 5 bases sitting between them. CDR3 protein: CASSLRGNTGELFF. As DNA, the CDR3 is TGTGCCAGCAGCTTAAGGGGGAACACCGGGGAGCTGTTTTTT.